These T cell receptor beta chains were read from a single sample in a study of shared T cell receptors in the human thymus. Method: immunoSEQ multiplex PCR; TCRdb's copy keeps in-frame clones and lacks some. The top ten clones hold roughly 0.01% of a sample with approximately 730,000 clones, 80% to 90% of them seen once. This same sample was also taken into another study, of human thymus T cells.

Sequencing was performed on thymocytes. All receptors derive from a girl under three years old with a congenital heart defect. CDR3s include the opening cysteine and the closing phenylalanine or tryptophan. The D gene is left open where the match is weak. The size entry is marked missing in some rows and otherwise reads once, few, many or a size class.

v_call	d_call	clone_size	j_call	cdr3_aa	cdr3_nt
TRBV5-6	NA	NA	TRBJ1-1	CASSFRVLSEAFF	TGTGCCAGCAGCTTCAGGGTTCTCTCTGAAGCTTTCTTT
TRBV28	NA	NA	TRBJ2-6	CASSAGIITGANVLTF	TGTGCCAGCTCAGCAGGGATTATAACTGGGGCCAACGTCCTGACTTTC
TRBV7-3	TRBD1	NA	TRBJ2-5	CASSLKGGPTQETQYF	TGTGCCAGCAGCTTAAAAGGGGGCCCGACCCAAGAGACCCAGTACTTC
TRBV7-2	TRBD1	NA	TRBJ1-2	CASSRTGLYGYTF	TGTGCCAGCAGCCGGACAGGGCTCTATGGCTACACCTTC
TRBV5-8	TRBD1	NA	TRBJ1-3	CASSSDRADSGNTIYF	TGTGCCAGCAGCTCGGACAGGGCCGACTCTGGAAACACCATATATTTT
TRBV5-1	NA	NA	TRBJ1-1	CASTKKGRTTPDGMNTEAFF	TGCGCCAGCACCAAAAAAGGTAGGACCACTCCCGACGGGATGAACACTGAAGCTTTCTTT
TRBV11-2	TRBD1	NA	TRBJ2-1	CASSHPHRDSSYNEQFF	TGTGCCAGCAGCCACCCACACCGGGACAGCTCCTACAATGAGCAGTTCTTC
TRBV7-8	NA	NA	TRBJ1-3	CASSPRETVSGNTIYF	TGTGCCAGCAGTCCCCGGGAGACAGTCTCTGGAAACACCATATATTTT
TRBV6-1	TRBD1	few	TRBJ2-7	CASGTGRHEQYF	TGTGCCAGCGGGACAGGGCGGCACGAGCAGTACTTC
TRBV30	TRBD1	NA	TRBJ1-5	CAWSVSGTEHNRPQHF	TGTGCCTGGAGTGTTTCCGGGACAGAGCACAATCGGCCCCAGCATTTT
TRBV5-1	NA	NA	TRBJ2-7	CASSLATGLREQYF	TGCGCCAGCAGCTTGGCGACAGGTCTAAGGGAGCAGTACTTC
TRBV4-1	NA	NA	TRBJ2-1	CASSQLRSWGDHYNEQFF	TGCGCCAGCAGCCAACTACGCTCTTGGGGGGACCACTACAATGAGCAGTTCTTC
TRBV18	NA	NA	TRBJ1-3	CASSPPLQGGSGNTIYF	TGTGCCAGCTCACCACCTCTCCAGGGCGGCTCTGGAAACACCATATATTTT
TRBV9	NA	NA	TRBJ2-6	CASSAGSYLLGANVLTF	TGTGCCAGCAGCGCCGGGTCCTACCTTCTGGGGGCCAACGTCCTGACTTTC
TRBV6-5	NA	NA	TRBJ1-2	CASSYSRGYTF	TGTGCCAGCAGTTACTCGAGAGGCTACACCTTC
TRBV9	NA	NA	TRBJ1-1	CASSQGQANTEAFF	TGTGCCAGCAGTCAGGGTCAGGCAAACACTGAAGCTTTCTTT
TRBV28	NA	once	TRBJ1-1	CASSLDSLNTEAFF	TGTGCCAGCAGTTTGGACAGCTTGAACACTGAAGCTTTCTTT
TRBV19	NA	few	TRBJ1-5	CASKGDISNQPQHF	TGTGCCAGTAAGGGGGACATTAGCAATCAGCCCCAGCATTTT
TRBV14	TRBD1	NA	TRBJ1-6	CASSQERDSKGSYNSPLHF	TGTGCCAGCAGCCAAGAACGGGACAGCAAGGGGTCCTATAATTCACCCCTCCACTTT
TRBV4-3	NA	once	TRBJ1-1	CASSQGDRMNTEAFF	TGCGCCAGCAGCCAAGGCGACAGAATGAACACTGAAGCTTTCTTT
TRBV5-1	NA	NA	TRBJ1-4	CASSLAATNEKLFF	TGCGCCAGCAGCTTGGCCGCAACTAATGAAAAACTGTTTTTT
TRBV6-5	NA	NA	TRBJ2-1	CASSYRQGKFF	TGTGCCAGCAGTTACCGGCAGGGCAAGTTCTTC
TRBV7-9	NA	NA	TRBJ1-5	CASSSYLNQPQHF	TGTGCCAGCAGCTCTTACCTAAATCAGCCCCAGCATTTT
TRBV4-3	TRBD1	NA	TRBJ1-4	CASSQPPQGANEKLFF	TGCGCCAGCAGCCAGCCCCCGCAGGGGGCTAATGAAAAACTGTTTTTT
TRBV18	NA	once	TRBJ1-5	CASSPPAGEGPQHF	TGTGCCAGCTCACCACCGGCCGGGGAAGGGCCCCAGCATTTT
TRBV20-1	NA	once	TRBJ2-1	CSAWASNEQFF	TGCAGTGCCTGGGCCTCGAATGAGCAGTTCTTC
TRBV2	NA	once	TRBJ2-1	CASGASRASYNEQFF	TGTGCCAGCGGGGCGAGCAGGGCTTCCTACAATGAGCAGTTCTTC
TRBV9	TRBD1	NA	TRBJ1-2	CASSVGDRVGGYTF	TGTGCCAGCAGCGTAGGGGACAGGGTTGGTGGCTACACCTTC
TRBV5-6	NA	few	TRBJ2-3	CASSLEGAQAGVVLDTQYF	TGTGCCAGCAGCTTGGAAGGGGCTCAGGCTGGAGTAGTTTTGGATACGCAGTATTTT